This T cell receptor beta chain stems from a study of blood T cell repertoires in COVID-19. As for the study in general: Whether acute or convalescent, the COVID-19 samples came from the United States, Italy and Spain.

V lost 3 bases to trimming and J lost 5 bases, with 16 bases between them. Germline V lookup: CDR1 SEHNR, CDR2 FQNEAQ (reference sequence). The CDR3 sequence is 15 residues long. Cohort assignment relied on participant-reported clinical history. Before being deemed recovered, Cohort 3 donors had two negative PCRs, clearance, or symptom resolution. Profiling relied on immunoSEQ multiplex PCR, and the TCRdb table lists in-frame clones only, not all of them. The table has more than 250,000 clones, under 90% seen once; the top ten hold roughly 10%. The TCR comes from a woman aged 18 to 35 who had recovered from COVID-19. The chain employs TRBV7-9 and TRBJ2-5; maybe TRBD1 (6 bases). The sequencing sample was made of PBMCs or T cells enriched from blood (not recorded which). CDR3 DNA sequence: TGTGCCAGCAGCTTTTTGCAGGGGCCCACTGAGACCCAGTACTTC. As protein: CASSFLQGPTETQYF. Based on the CDR3 plus reference TRBV7-9 and TRBJ2-5, the full variable domain is DTGVSQNPRHKITKRGQNVTFRCDPISEHNRLYWYRQTLGQGPEFLTYFQNEAQLEKSRLLSDRFSAERPKGSFSTLEIQRTEQGDSAMYLCASSFLQGPTETQYFGPGTRLLVL.